These T cell receptor beta chains were read from a single sample in a study of blood T cell repertoires in COVID-19. Produced via immunoSEQ multiplex PCR; TCRdb's table is partial and in-frame only. The table records 35,000 to 50,000 clones, 65% to 80% of them present only once. Input material: peripheral blood. Receptors were obtained from a man older than 75 with acute or convalescent COVID-19. CDR3s include the opening cysteine and the closing phenylalanine or tryptophan. A D gene is named only where the DNA matches it firmly. Part of the rows lack a size; the others show once, few, many or a class for expanded clones.

V gene	clone size	D gene	J gene	CDR3 DNA	CDR3 protein
TRBV7-8	once	-	TRBJ2-1	TGTGCCAGCAGCCCCCAGATGGGGGGAACCTACAATGAGCAGTTCTTC	CASSPQMGGTYNEQFF
TRBV6-6	-	-	TRBJ1-2	TGTGCCAGCAGTAACCACAGAACACCTAACTATGGCTACACCTTC	CASSNHRTPNYGYTF
TRBV9	-	-	TRBJ1-3	TGTGCCAGCAGCCCTCTCTCCCGGGACACTGCCTCTGGAAACACCATATATTTT	CASSPLSRDTASGNTIYF
TRBV19	-	TRBD2	TRBJ2-2	TGTGCCAGTAGTGTCCACTGGGCGGGGGGGCCTGGCGGGGAGCTGTTTTTT	CASSVHWAGGPGGELFF
TRBV7-6	-	TRBD1	TRBJ2-7	TGTGCCAGCAGCTCGGGACAGTACGAGCAGTACTTC	CASSSGQYEQYF
TRBV7-2	-	TRBD1	TRBJ2-4	TGTGCCAGCAGCTCCCGGACAGGGAACATTCAGTACTTC	CASSSRTGNIQYF
TRBV21-1	-	-	TRBJ2-1	TGTGCCAGCAGCCCGCTGAGGGCGGACAATGAGCAGTTCTTC	CASSPLRADNEQFF
TRBV12-3/TRBV12-4	-	-	TRBJ1-1	TGTGCCAGCAGTTTAGCAACGAGCAATGAAGCTTTCTTT	CASSLATSNEAFF
TRBV2	-	TRBD1	TRBJ1-3	TGTGCCAGCAGCGACCAAGGGACAGGTGGGAACACCATATATTTT	CASSDQGTGGNTIYF
TRBV5-4	-	-	TRBJ2-6	TGTGCCAGCAGCTTGCCCAGGGGGGCCAACGTCCTGACTTTC	CASSLPRGANVLTF
TRBV21-1	-	-	TRBJ2-1	TGTGCCAGCAGCAAAGGGGAGACTAGCGGGACGTTCTGGAACAATGAGCAGTTCTTC	CASSKGETSGTFWNNEQFF
TRBV5-6	-	TRBD1	TRBJ1-2	TGTGCCAGCAGCTTGGGCCGACAGGGGCCTGGCGGCTACACCTTC	CASSLGRQGPGGYTF
TRBV28	-	TRBD1	TRBJ2-7	TGTGCCAGCAGGACAGGGGCCTACGAGCAGTACTTC	CASRTGAYEQYF
TRBV11-3	few	-	TRBJ2-3	TGTGCCAGCAGCGTCACTAACACAGATACGCAGTATTTT	CASSVTNTDTQYF
TRBV18	once	-	TRBJ2-3	TGTGCCAGCTCACCCAACCAGGGTGCAGATACGCAGTATTTT	CASSPNQGADTQYF
TRBV7-6	-	TRBD2	TRBJ2-5	TGTGCCAGCACCTCACCGGGACTAGCGGGCCAAGAGACCCAGTACTTC	CASTSPGLAGQETQYF
TRBV19	few	TRBD1	TRBJ2-3	TGTGCCAGTCACAGGGGGCCGTTCGAATCTAGCACAGATACGCAGTATTTT	CASHRGPFESSTDTQYF
TRBV5-1	-	-	TRBJ1-3	TGCGCCAGCAGGTCGGACATCTCTGGAAACACCATATATTTT	CASRSDISGNTIYF
TRBV7-6	-	-	TRBJ1-5	TGTGCCAGCAGCTTAGCTGGGACACAAAGCAATCAGCCCCAGCATTTT	CASSLAGTQSNQPQHF
TRBV7-9	-	-	TRBJ1-2	TGTGCCAGCAGACCTAGTGGGGCAGGGTATGGCTACACCTTC	CASRPSGAGYGYTF
TRBV14	-	TRBD2	TRBJ2-3	TGTGCCAGCAGCCAAGTAGTAGCGGGCGGGATAGATACGCAGTATTTT	CASSQVVAGGIDTQYF
TRBV19	-	-	TRBJ1-5	TGTGCCAGTAGTATAACGAGTAATCAGCCCCAGCATTTT	CASSITSNQPQHF
TRBV28	-	-	TRBJ1-1	TGTGCCAGCATATCTAACACTGAAGCTTTCTTT	CASISNTEAFF
TRBV19	-	TRBD1	TRBJ1-1	TGTGCCAGTAGACGAGACAGGGTTTGGGTGAACACTGAAGCTTTCTTT	CASRRDRVWVNTEAFF
TRBV28	-	-	TRBJ2-2	TGTGCCAGCAGTTTCGGACAAAGCGGGACCGGGGAGCTGTTTTTT	CASSFGQSGTGELFF
TRBV5-1	-	TRBD1	TRBJ1-1	TGCGCCAGCAGGCAACAGGGGGCGCACACTGAAGCTTTCTTT	CASRQQGAHTEAFF